The sample holds a few counts of the clone carrying this TCR beta chain. No antigen is known for it. The data originate from a study of OX40 agonist ivuxolimab in advanced cancers. Study in general: Ivuxolimab was delivered to patients intravenously every 2 weeks at doses spanning 0.01 to 10 mg/kg. In three patients, partial responses were observed, one with hepatocellular carcinoma and two with cutaneous melanoma. Study outcomes and limitations: In CD8+ T cells, expanded clones were on average more numerous than in CD4+.

Between the trimmed V and J ends, which lost 3 bases and 1 base, there was a span of 13 bases. The germline gives CDR1 LNHNV, CDR2 YYDKDF (reference sequence). CDR3 size: 16 residues. Only in-frame clones appear in the TCRdb table, and some are missing; sequencing was by immunoSEQ multiplex PCR. Of approximately 50,000 clones in the sample, 88% are singletons; the top ten hold 13% to 15%. The specimen was CD4+ or CD8+ T cells sorted from blood, collected in a trial of the OX40 agonist ivuxolimab. The TCR was taken from an adult with an advanced solid tumor such as melanoma, head and neck, liver or kidney cancer. This chain links TRBV15 with TRBJ1-5; tentatively, D is TRBD1 (6 bases). The CDR3: CATSSTYRVSNQPQHF. CDR3 sequence (DNA): TGTGCCACCAGCAGTACCTACAGGGTCAGCAATCAGCCCCAGCATTTT.